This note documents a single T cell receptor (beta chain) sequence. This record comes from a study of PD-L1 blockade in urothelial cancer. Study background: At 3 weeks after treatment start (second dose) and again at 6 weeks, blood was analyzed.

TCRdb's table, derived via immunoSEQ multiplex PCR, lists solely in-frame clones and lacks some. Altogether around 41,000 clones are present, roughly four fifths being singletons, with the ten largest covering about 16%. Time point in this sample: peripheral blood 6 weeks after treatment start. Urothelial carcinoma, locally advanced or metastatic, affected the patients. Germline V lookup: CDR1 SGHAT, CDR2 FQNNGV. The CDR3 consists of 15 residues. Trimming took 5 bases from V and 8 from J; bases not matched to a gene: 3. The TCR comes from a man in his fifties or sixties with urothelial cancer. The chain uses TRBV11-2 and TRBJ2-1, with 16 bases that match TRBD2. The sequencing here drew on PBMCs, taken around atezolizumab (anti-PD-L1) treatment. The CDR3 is CASSLGLAGGHEQFF. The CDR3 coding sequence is TGTGCCAGCAGCCTGGGACTAGCGGGGGGGCATGAGCAGTTCTTC.